The 25 T cell receptor beta chains presented below share a single source sample, sequenced in a study of beta chain features in type 1 diabetes. General study results and limits: TCRB CDR3s from Type 1 diabetes patients were moderately but significantly shorter in all four CD4+ subsets.

No cognate antigen is known for these TCRs. Every bit of the isolated RNA underwent reverse transcription, so sequencing read expressed TCRB transcripts. The method was immunoSEQ multiplex PCR; TCRdb's version includes in-frame clones alone and lacks a portion of them. Counted here are some 290,000 clones, approximately 15% occurring once; the ten biggest clones make up 0.017%. Sequenced sample: naive CD4+ T cells from blood. These receptors were collected from a young man with type 1 diabetes.

This clone was recorded a few times. This chain uses TRBV5-1 with TRBJ2-1; TRBD1 matches at 7 bases. The germline V gene encodes CDR1 SGHRS and CDR2 YFSETQ. The ends lost 0 bases at V and 6 bases at J; junction bases unmatched: 6. CDR3 length: 15 amino acids. CDR3 loop: CASSLGGTDLNEQFF. The CDR3, as DNA: TGCGCCAGCAGCTTGGGGGGGACAGATCTCAATGAGCAGTTCTTC.

In nucleotides, the CDR3 is TGTGCCAGCAGCTTAAGGACTAGCGGGCTAAACAATGAGCAGTTCTTC. Amino acids: CASSLRTSGLNNEQFF. The V and J genes are TRBV7-3 and TRBJ2-1; the match to TRBD2 covers 11 bases. V shed 1 base, J shed 5 bases, and the junction held 4 bases outside the gene matches. CDR1 and CDR2 (germline): SGHTA, FQGTGA. This CDR3 has 16 residues.

This clone was seen only a few times. V is TRBV7-2 and J is TRBJ2-7, with D possibly TRBD1 on 6 matching bases. The CDR3 loop spans 15 amino acids. Germline CDR1 reads SGHTA; CDR2 reads FQGNSA. The V end was cut by 2 bases, the J end by 1 base, with 12 bases between. This CDR3 is CASSLTGFQSYEQYF. For the CDR3, the DNA is TGTGCCAGCAGCTTAACAGGGTTTCAGTCCTACGAGCAGTACTTC.

This rearrangement joins TRBV5-1 to TRBJ2-7; TRBD2 matches 9 bases. Unmatched junction bases numbered 3, after V lost 0 bases and J lost 2 bases. This CDR3 contains 15 residues. Germline CDR1 SGHRS, CDR2 YFSETQ. The CDR3: CASSLASSGTYEQYF. The DNA of the CDR3 is TGCGCCAGCAGCTTGGCGTCTAGCGGGACCTACGAGCAGTACTTC.

V is TRBV15 and J is TRBJ2-5; 9 bases are shared with TRBD2. J lost 6 bases, V lost 1 base, and 15 bases had no gene match. In germline, CDR1 is LNHNV, CDR2 YYDKDF (reference sequence). This CDR3 has 18 residues. CDR3 nucleotide sequence: TGTGCCACCAGCAGAGTGAGACTAGCGGACGCGTCCCATAAGACCCAGTACTTC. Translated, it gives CATSRVRLADASHKTQYF.

The J gene is TRBJ2-3, the V gene TRBV15, with D possibly matching TRBD2 (5 bases). This CDR3 is 14 amino acids long. Trimming pared 7 bases from V and 2 bases from J, leaving 13 bases between. Per germline, CDR1 LNHNV and CDR2 YYDKDF (reference sequence). The CDR3 reads CATKRSGNTDTQYF. The CDR3 DNA is TGTGCCACCAAGAGGAGCGGCAACACAGATACGCAGTATTTT.

J is TRBJ2-5 and V is TRBV5-1; D remains ambiguous. Germline CDR1 SGHRS, CDR2 YFSETQ. V was pared by 0 bases and J by 3 bases, with 6 bases between. The CDR3 is 13 residues long. CDR3 coding DNA: TGCGCCAGCAGCTTGGCGGCGGAAGAGACCCAGTACTTC. This gives the protein CASSLAAEETQYF. Looking up the rest from reference TRBV5-1 and TRBJ2-5 gives the full variable domain: KAGVTQTPRYLIKTRGQQVTLSCSPISGHRSVSWYQQTPGQGLQFLFEYFSETQRNKGNFPGRFSGRQFSNSRSEMNVSTLELGDSALYLCASSLAAEETQYFGPGTRLLVL.

CDR3 coding DNA: TGTGCCAGTAGTAAGCTAGCGGGAGTAAACACCGGGGAGCTGTTTTTT. It yields the protein CASSKLAGVNTGELFF. This chain connects TRBV19 to TRBJ2-2, with TRBD2 identical over 10 bases. Germline loops: CDR1 LNHDA, CDR2 SQIVND (reference sequence). The CDR3 contains 16 residues. Trimming at V came to 4 bases and at J to 2 bases, leaving 4 bases not matched to a gene.

This chain links TRBV5-6 with TRBJ2-6, with D hard to call. CDR1 and CDR2 (germline): SGHDT, YYEEEE. The CDR3 length is 14 residues. Trimming removed 0 bases from V and 4 bases from J, with 5 bases in between. This CDR3 reads CASSLAVGANVLTF. The CDR3 nucleotides read TGTGCCAGCAGCTTGGCCGTGGGGGCCAACGTCCTGACTTTC.

The chain links TRBV29-1 to TRBJ2-6; no clear D gene. Deletions cut 6 bases from V and 4 bases from J, with 13 bases between. Germline lookup yields CDR1 SQVTM and CDR2 ANQGSEA. CDR3 size: 14 residues. The chain's CDR3 is CSVRTRFGANVLTF. CDR3 DNA sequence: TGCAGCGTCCGAACCAGGTTCGGGGCCAACGTCCTGACTTTC. The variable domain in full, with the rest retrieved from reference TRBV29-1 and TRBJ2-6, is SAVISQKPSRDICQRGTSLTIQCQVDSQVTMMFWYRQQPGQSLTLIATANQGSEATYESGFVIDKFPISRPNLTFSTLTVSNMSPEDSSIYLCSVRTRFGANVLTFGAGSRLTVL.

The chain is built from TRBV7-2 and TRBJ2-7; 9 bases agree with TRBD2. This CDR3 is 15 amino acids long. J was trimmed by 7 bases and V by 4 bases; bases with no gene match: 11. The germline V gene has CDR1 SGHTA and CDR2 FQGNSA. CDR3 sequence (DNA): TGTGCCAGCAGCTACGGGGGTAGCGGGAGAGGTGAGCAGTACTTC. This sequence encodes CASSYGGSGRGEQYF.

This chain joins TRBV6-5 and TRBJ2-2; 9 positions match TRBD2. Germline-derived CDR1 and CDR2 are MNHEY and SVGAGI. The CDR3 runs to 15 residues. V was pared by 8 bases and J by 4 bases, with 8 bases of the junction left unmatched. In DNA, the CDR3 is TGTGCCAGCCTAGCTAGCGGGACTGGCACCGGGGAGCTGTTTTTT. This sequence encodes CASLASGTGTGELFF.

This clone occurred a few times. At one boundary the junction diverges from the germline segment, which might be a read error. The V gene is TRBV7-7, the J gene TRBJ2-3; unclear D gene. The V gene's germline CDR1 is SSHAT and CDR2 FNYEAQ (reference sequence). The CDR3 sequence is 13 residues long. The CDR3 loop reads CASSLDEAAEKYF. As DNA, the CDR3 is TGTGCTAGCAGCTTAGATGAGGCGGCGGAGAAGTATTTT. Together with reference TRBV7-7 and TRBJ2-3, the CDR3 gives the full variable domain: GAGVSQSPRYKVTKRGQDVTLRCDPISSHATLYWYQQALGQGPEFLTYFNYEAQPDKSGLPSDRFSAERPEGSISTLTIQRTEQRDSAMYRCASSLDEAAEKYFGPGTRLTVL.

There are a few counts of this clone. The rearrangement uses TRBV30 and TRBJ2-3; D may be TRBD1 (6 bases). This CDR3 is built from 13 residues. Germline-derived CDR1 and CDR2 are GTSNPN and SVGIG (reference sequence). V lost 3 bases and J 4 bases, leaving 11 bases between the germline ends. CDR3 residues: CAWSVRGSDTQYF. The CDR3 region has the DNA TGTGCCTGGAGCGTCAGGGGCTCAGATACGCAGTATTTT. The whole variable domain, remainder taken from reference TRBV30 and TRBJ2-3, is SQTIHQWPATLVQPVGSPLSLECTVEGTSNPNLYWYRQAAGRGLQLLFYSVGIGQISSEVPQNLSASRPQDRQFILSSKKLLLSDSGFYLCAWSVRGSDTQYFGPGTRLTVL.

The chain joins TRBV15 to TRBJ2-7, with 7 bases lining up with TRBD1. The ends lost 1 base at V and 1 base at J; junction bases unmatched: 7. Germline lookup yields CDR1 LNHNV and CDR2 YYDKDF (reference sequence). The CDR3 has 16 residues. The CDR3 DNA reads as TGTGCCACCAGCAGAGGTACAGGGGTAGAATCCTACGAGCAGTACTTC. It translates to CATSRGTGVESYEQYF.

The rearrangement uses TRBV10-3 and TRBJ2-1; 12 bases line up with TRBD1. CDR1 ENHRY and CDR2 SYGVKD come from the germline V gene. There are 15 residues in the CDR3. With 3 bases clipped from V and 8 bases from J, the junction kept 5 bases outside the gene matches. The DNA for the CDR3 is TGTGCCATCAGTGATGGGACAGGGGGCTTAGATGAGCAGTTCTTC. It specifies CAISDGTGGLDEQFF.

This clone appeared a few times. The V and J genes are TRBV7-3 and TRBJ1-1; D is undetermined. CDR1 is SGHTA, CDR2 FQGTGA, per germline. This CDR3 is 13 amino acids long. The ends were cut back, 3 bases at V and 2 bases at J, with 7 bases in the middle. CDR3 nucleotide sequence: TGTGCCAGCAGCTTTGGGAGAAACACTGAAGCTTTCTTT. Translation: CASSFGRNTEAFF.

The genes are TRBV29-1 and TRBJ2-5, with D perhaps TRBD1 (6 bases). Trimming took off 4 bases at V and 0 bases at J, with 12 bases between the two ends. This CDR3 spans 14 amino acids. Per the germline V gene, CDR1 is SQVTM and CDR2 is ANQGSEA. The DNA of the CDR3 is TGCAGCGTTGTTAGGACAGCCTACCAAGAGACCCAGTACTTC. This codes for CSVVRTAYQETQYF.

The chain carries TRBV25-1 and TRBJ1-1; 7 bases agree with TRBD1. Per germline, CDR1 MGHDK and CDR2 SYGVNS. This CDR3 is 16 amino acids long. The junction had 14 bases not matched to a gene; V was cut back by 6 bases and J by 4 bases. CDR3 coding DNA: TGTGCCAGCAGACAGGGGAATTATCCGGCAGGCACTGAAGCTTTCTTT. Protein sequence: CASRQGNYPAGTEAFF.

This chain joins TRBV6-5 and TRBJ1-5; perhaps TRBD1 as D (5 bases). Germline values: CDR1 MNHEY, CDR2 SVGAGI. V lost 5 bases, J lost 0 bases, and 8 bases lay in between. The CDR3 covers 14 residues. The CDR3 coding sequence is TGTGCCAGCAGTGCAGGGCATAGCAATCAGCCCCAGCATTTT. Protein sequence: CASSAGHSNQPQHF.

The gene calls are TRBV7-2 and TRBJ2-5; a weak D match, TRBD2 (6 bases). V was trimmed by 7 bases and J by 4 bases, leaving 13 bases between them. CDR3 size: 13 residues. CDR1 is SGHTA, CDR2 FQGNSA, per germline. The CDR3, as DNA: TGTGCCAGCACCCTAACAGCGGGAGAGACCCAGTACTTC. This codes for CASTLTAGETQYF.

J is TRBJ2-7 and V is TRBV29-1; 10 bases line up with TRBD2. The V segment lost 7 bases and the J segment 4 bases; nucleotides outside the gene matches: 4. Germline values: CDR1 SQVTM, CDR2 ANQGSEA. The CDR3 has 12 amino acids. CDR3 coding DNA: TGCAGCGCCGGGACTAGCGTTTACGAGCAGTACTTC. Its translation is CSAGTSVYEQYF.

A few counts support this clone. The J gene is TRBJ2-1, the V gene TRBV19; a weak D match, TRBD2 (6 bases). Germline V gene sequence: CDR1 LNHDA, CDR2 SQIVND (reference sequence). Trimming left V 6 bases short and J 8 bases short, with 23 bases between. There are 16 residues in the CDR3. CDR3 amino acids: CASSLRGQGAGYEQFF. The CDR3 nucleotides are TGTGCCAGTAGCCTAAGAGGGCAGGGTGCGGGATATGAGCAGTTCTTC. The whole variable domain, remainder taken from reference TRBV19 and TRBJ2-1, is DGGITQSPKYLFRKEGQNVTLSCEQNLNHDAMYWYRQDPGQGLRLIYYSQIVNDFQKGDIAEGYSVSREKKESFPLTVTSAQKNPTAFYLCASSLRGQGAGYEQFFGPGTRLTVL.

This chain connects TRBV10-2 to TRBJ2-7, with 8 bases matching TRBD1. Germline lookup yields CDR1 WSHSY and CDR2 SAAADI. The CDR3 has 14 amino acids. Trimming at V came to 7 bases and at J to 4 bases, leaving 9 bases not matched to a gene. In DNA, the CDR3 is TGCGCCAGCACCGTGGACAGGGTAGGGTACGAGCAGTACTTC. Encoded protein: CASTVDRVGYEQYF.

The chain combines TRBV10-2 with TRBJ2-5, with 9 nucleotides matching TRBD2. V was clipped by 3 bases and J by 5 bases; unmatched bases: 7. Germline V CDR1 and CDR2: WSHSY, SAAADI. The CDR3 consists of 15 residues. CDR3 nucleotides: TGCGCCAGCAGTGAACAAGCGGGAGGAGAGGAGACCCAGTACTTC. Its protein product is CASSEQAGGEETQYF.